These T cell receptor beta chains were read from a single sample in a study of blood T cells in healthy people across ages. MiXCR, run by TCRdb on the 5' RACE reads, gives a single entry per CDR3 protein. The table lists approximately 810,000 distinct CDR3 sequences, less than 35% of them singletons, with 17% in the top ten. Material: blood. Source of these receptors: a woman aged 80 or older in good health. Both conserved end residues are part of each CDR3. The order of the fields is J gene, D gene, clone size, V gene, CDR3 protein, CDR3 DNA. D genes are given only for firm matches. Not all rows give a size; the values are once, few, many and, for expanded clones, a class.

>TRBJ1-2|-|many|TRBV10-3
CAISETNYGYTF
TGTGCCATCTCGGAGACTAACTATGGCTACACCTTC
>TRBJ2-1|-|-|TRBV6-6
CASSKGSSTIYNEQFF
TGTGCCAGCAGTAAAGGGAGTTCCACCATCTACAATGAGCAGTTCTTC
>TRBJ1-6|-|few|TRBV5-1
CASSFGSPPGGNSPLHF
TGCGCCAGCAGCTTTGGGAGCCCTCCGGGGGGGAATTCACCCCTCCACTTT
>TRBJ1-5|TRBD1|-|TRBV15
CTTSREDRGYNQPQHF
TGTACCACCAGCAGAGAGGACAGGGGTTACAATCAGCCCCAGCATTTT
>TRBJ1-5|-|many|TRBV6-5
CASSSPGSNQPQHF
TGTGCCAGCAGTTCCCCGGGAAGCAATCAGCCCCAGCATTTT
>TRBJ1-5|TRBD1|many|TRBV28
CATLGVGTGNQPQHF
TGTGCCACCCTGGGGGTTGGGACAGGCAATCAGCCCCAGCATTTT
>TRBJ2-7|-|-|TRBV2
CASRVYEQYF
TGTGCCAGCAGGGTTTACGAGCAGTACTTC
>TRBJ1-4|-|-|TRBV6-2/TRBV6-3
CASRNEKLFF
TGTGCCAGTCGAAATGAAAAACTGTTTTTT
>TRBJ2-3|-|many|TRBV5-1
CASTLGAQDTQYF
TGCGCCAGCACCTTGGGGGCTCAAGATACGCAGTATTTT
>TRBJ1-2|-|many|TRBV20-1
CSARLDGGRHLYGYTF
TGCAGTGCTAGACTGGACGGGGGACGGCATCTCTATGGCTACACCTTC
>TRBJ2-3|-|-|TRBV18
CASSLLEKADTQYF
TGTGCCAGCTCACTACTCGAAAAGGCAGATACGCAGTATTTT
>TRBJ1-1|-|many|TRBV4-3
CASSPRRSSGAEAFF
TGCGCCAGCAGCCCCCGGAGGAGTTCTGGGGCTGAAGCTTTCTTT
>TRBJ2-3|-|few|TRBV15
CATSGPPEDTQYF
TGTGCCACTAGCGGACCCCCGGAAGATACGCAGTATTTT
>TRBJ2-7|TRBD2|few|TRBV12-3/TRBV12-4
CASSLHSGGTQDF
TGTGCCAGCAGTTTACATAGCGGGGGAACCCAGGACTTC
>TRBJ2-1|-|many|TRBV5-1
CASAPRGYNEQFF
TGCGCCAGCGCCCCGCGGGGCTACAATGAGCAGTTCTTC
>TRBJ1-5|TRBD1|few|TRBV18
CASSPDREGNQPQHF
TGTGCCAGCTCACCCGACAGGGAAGGCAATCAGCCCCAGCATTTT
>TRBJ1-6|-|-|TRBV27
CASSSLAVASPLHF
TGTGCCAGCAGTTCTCTAGCGGTAGCTTCACCCCTCCACTTT
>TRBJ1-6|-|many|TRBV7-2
CASSLATGFNSPLHF
TGTGCCAGCAGCTTAGCGACAGGTTTCAATTCACCCCTCCACTTT
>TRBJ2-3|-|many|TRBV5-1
CASSLEGLGTDTQYF
TGCGCCAGCAGCTTGGAGGGGCTAGGCACAGATACGCAGTATTTT